Listed below are T cell receptor beta chains from one sample, sequenced in a study of cytomegalovirus exposure and HLA in healthy donors. Assay used: immunoSEQ multiplex PCR; TCRdb lists only in-frame clones, some missing. The table has 250,000 to 350,000 clones, 70% to 90% seen once. The sequenced material came from PBMCs. The receptors were sampled from a woman aged 18 to 35 in good health and CMV-seronegative. Each CDR3 is given with its conserved first and last residue. D genes are given only for firm matches. Not all rows give a size; the values are once, few, many and, for expanded clones, a class.

J gene: TRBJ2-2; V gene: TRBV5-1; D gene: TRBD1; clone size: NA; CDR3 DNA: TGCGCCAGCAGCTCGGGACAGGGGGGAACCGGGGAGCTGTTTTTT; CDR3 protein: CASSSGQGGTGELFF
J gene: TRBJ2-1; V gene: TRBV11-1; D gene: NA; clone size: NA; CDR3 DNA: TGTGCCAGCAGCGAAGAGGGTGCTTGGGCCGACAGGTACAATGAGCAGTTCTTC; CDR3 protein: CASSEEGAWADRYNEQFF
J gene: TRBJ2-3; V gene: TRBV27; D gene: NA; clone size: NA; CDR3 DNA: TGTGCCAGCGGCTTAGATACGCAGTATTTT; CDR3 protein: CASGLDTQYF
J gene: TRBJ1-5; V gene: TRBV27; D gene: NA; clone size: NA; CDR3 DNA: TGTGCCAGCAGTTACGGGGGAGGAAGCAATCAGCCCCAGCATTTT; CDR3 protein: CASSYGGGSNQPQHF
J gene: TRBJ2-3; V gene: TRBV18; D gene: TRBD2; clone size: once; CDR3 DNA: TGTGCCAGCTCCCGGACTAGCGGGAGGGCAGATACGCAGTATTTT; CDR3 protein: CASSRTSGRADTQYF
J gene: TRBJ2-7; V gene: TRBV19; D gene: TRBD2; clone size: NA; CDR3 DNA: TGTGCCAGTAGTATGCCGGGTAGCGGGAGAGGCTACGAGCAGTACTTC; CDR3 protein: CASSMPGSGRGYEQYF
J gene: TRBJ2-7; V gene: TRBV19; D gene: NA; clone size: NA; CDR3 DNA: TGTGCCAGTAGTATTGAGGGCAGCACATCCCCCTACGAGCAGTACTTC; CDR3 protein: CASSIEGSTSPYEQYF
J gene: TRBJ1-5; V gene: TRBV27; D gene: TRBD1; clone size: NA; CDR3 DNA: TGTGCCAGCAGTCCCAGGACAGGGTTGGGCAATCAGCCCCAGCATTTT; CDR3 protein: CASSPRTGLGNQPQHF
J gene: TRBJ2-7; V gene: TRBV28; D gene: TRBD1; clone size: NA; CDR3 DNA: TGTGCCAGCAGTCTCCCCGGACAGGGGATCGCCTACGAGCAGTACTTC; CDR3 protein: CASSLPGQGIAYEQYF
J gene: TRBJ2-7; V gene: TRBV6-5; D gene: TRBD2; clone size: NA; CDR3 DNA: TGTGCCAGCAGTTATCGGAGCGGGAGCGGTTGGGAGCAGTACTTC; CDR3 protein: CASSYRSGSGWEQYF
J gene: TRBJ2-1; V gene: TRBV7-9; D gene: NA; clone size: NA; CDR3 DNA: TGTGCCAGCAGCTTATTGCGCATCGATGAGCAGTTCTTC; CDR3 protein: CASSLLRIDEQFF
J gene: TRBJ2-7; V gene: TRBV5-4; D gene: NA; clone size: NA; CDR3 DNA: TGTGCCAGCAGCTTTACGGTCGGGGAGCAGTACTTC; CDR3 protein: CASSFTVGEQYF
J gene: TRBJ1-5; V gene: TRBV28; D gene: NA; clone size: NA; CDR3 DNA: TGTGCCAGCAGTTTTGTCGGTAATAGCAATCAGCCCCAGCATTTT; CDR3 protein: CASSFVGNSNQPQHF
J gene: TRBJ2-3; V gene: TRBV11-2; D gene: NA; clone size: NA; CDR3 DNA: TGTGCCAGCAGCACCCGGGGACGCCGGGGGGATACGCAGTATTTT; CDR3 protein: CASSTRGRRGDTQYF
J gene: TRBJ2-1; V gene: TRBV25-1; D gene: NA; clone size: once; CDR3 DNA: TGTGCCAGCAGTGAATGGGGGGTCAATGAGCAGTTCTTC; CDR3 protein: CASSEWGVNEQFF
J gene: TRBJ2-7; V gene: TRBV2; D gene: NA; clone size: NA; CDR3 DNA: TGTGCCAGCAGGGGGCAGCTCCCCAACGAGCAGTACTTC; CDR3 protein: CASRGQLPNEQYF
J gene: TRBJ2-7; V gene: TRBV30; D gene: TRBD1; clone size: NA; CDR3 DNA: TGTGCCTGGAGTGTACCTGGGACAGCTTCCTACGAGCAGTACTTC; CDR3 protein: CAWSVPGTASYEQYF
J gene: TRBJ1-1; V gene: TRBV6-5; D gene: NA; clone size: NA; CDR3 DNA: TGTGCCAGCAGTTACGCGGCTACCAACACTGAAGCTTTCTTT; CDR3 protein: CASSYAATNTEAFF
J gene: TRBJ2-2; V gene: TRBV5-4; D gene: TRBD2; clone size: NA; CDR3 DNA: TGTGCCAGCAGCTTGGTACGGGAGGGGTCCGGGGAGCTGTTTTTT; CDR3 protein: CASSLVREGSGELFF
J gene: TRBJ2-7; V gene: TRBV7-6; D gene: NA; clone size: NA; CDR3 DNA: TGTGCCAGCAGCTTAGGGGTTGACAGAACCTACGAGCAGTACTTC; CDR3 protein: CASSLGVDRTYEQYF
J gene: TRBJ2-1; V gene: TRBV4-1; D gene: NA; clone size: NA; CDR3 DNA: TGCGCCAGCAGTCAACCAGCCTACAATGAGCAGTTCTTC; CDR3 protein: CASSQPAYNEQFF
J gene: TRBJ2-7; V gene: TRBV6-1; D gene: NA; clone size: NA; CDR3 DNA: TGTGCCAGCAGTGAAGGTTGGCAGGGGCACGAGCAGTACTTC; CDR3 protein: CASSEGWQGHEQYF
J gene: TRBJ2-7; V gene: TRBV6-5; D gene: TRBD2; clone size: few; CDR3 DNA: TGTGCCAGCAGTTCAGGTGGACTAGCGTCCTACGAGCAGTACTTC; CDR3 protein: CASSSGGLASYEQYF
J gene: TRBJ1-1; V gene: TRBV7-9; D gene: NA; clone size: NA; CDR3 DNA: TGTGCCAGCAGCCATCCGAGGAACACTGAAGCTTTCTTT; CDR3 protein: CASSHPRNTEAFF
J gene: TRBJ2-7; V gene: TRBV5-1; D gene: TRBD1; clone size: NA; CDR3 DNA: TGCGCCAGCAGCGGGGGACAGAGACACTACGAGCAGTACTTC; CDR3 protein: CASSGGQRHYEQYF
J gene: TRBJ1-1; V gene: TRBV11-2; D gene: TRBD1; clone size: NA; CDR3 DNA: TGTGCCAGCAGCCCCGGGGACAGTAGAATTACTGAAGCTTTCTTT; CDR3 protein: CASSPGDSRITEAFF
J gene: TRBJ2-1; V gene: TRBV29-1; D gene: TRBD2; clone size: NA; CDR3 DNA: TGCAGCGTTCTCAGGCGGGAGGTCGGTGAGCAGTTCTTC; CDR3 protein: CSVLRREVGEQFF
J gene: TRBJ2-7; V gene: TRBV11-1; D gene: TRBD2; clone size: NA; CDR3 DNA: TGTGCCAGCAGCTTAGCAGCGGGGATCTACGAGCAGTACTTC; CDR3 protein: CASSLAAGIYEQYF
J gene: TRBJ2-7; V gene: TRBV25-1; D gene: NA; clone size: few; CDR3 DNA: TGTGCCAGCAGTGAAGAGGAGCGAACCTACGAGCAGTACTTC; CDR3 protein: CASSEEERTYEQYF
J gene: TRBJ1-2; V gene: TRBV14; D gene: TRBD1; clone size: NA; CDR3 DNA: TGTGCCAGCAGCCCGGACAGGGGCGCCAACTATGGCTACACCTTC; CDR3 protein: CASSPDRGANYGYTF
J gene: TRBJ1-6; V gene: TRBV30; D gene: NA; clone size: NA; CDR3 DNA: TGTGCCTGGAATCTCGGAGCAGGGTTGAATTCACCCCTCCACTTT; CDR3 protein: CAWNLGAGLNSPLHF
J gene: TRBJ1-2; V gene: TRBV14; D gene: NA; clone size: few; CDR3 DNA: TGTGCCAGCAGCCAAAGGGGAGGGATTAACTATGGCTACACCTTC; CDR3 protein: CASSQRGGINYGYTF
J gene: TRBJ1-5; V gene: TRBV5-6; D gene: NA; clone size: NA; CDR3 DNA: TGTGCCAGCAGCTCGGGGTATATCAATCAGCCCCAGCATTTT; CDR3 protein: CASSSGYINQPQHF
J gene: TRBJ1-1; V gene: TRBV11-2; D gene: TRBD1; clone size: NA; CDR3 DNA: TGTGCCAGCAGCTGGACAGGCGCTGAAGCTTTCTTT; CDR3 protein: CASSWTGAEAFF
J gene: TRBJ2-2; V gene: TRBV6-4; D gene: TRBD2; clone size: NA; CDR3 DNA: TGTGCCAGCAGCGGGACTAGCCAACCCGGGGAGCTGTTTTTT; CDR3 protein: CASSGTSQPGELFF
J gene: TRBJ2-7; V gene: TRBV2; D gene: TRBD1; clone size: NA; CDR3 DNA: TGTGCCAGCAGTGTTGGGACAGGGGAATACTACGAGCAGTACTTC; CDR3 protein: CASSVGTGEYYEQYF
J gene: TRBJ1-1; V gene: TRBV4-1; D gene: NA; clone size: NA; CDR3 DNA: TGCGCCAGCAGCCAAATCGGGTCCGCTGAAGCTTTCTTT; CDR3 protein: CASSQIGSAEAFF
J gene: TRBJ1-2; V gene: TRBV4-1; D gene: TRBD1; clone size: once; CDR3 DNA: TGCGCCAGCAGCCGTGGACAGGGCGACGGCTACACCTTC; CDR3 protein: CASSRGQGDGYTF
J gene: TRBJ2-7; V gene: TRBV5-5; D gene: NA; clone size: NA; CDR3 DNA: TGTGCCAGCAGCTTGGGTGGCTCCCGTTCCTACGAGCAGTACTTC; CDR3 protein: CASSLGGSRSYEQYF
J gene: TRBJ2-6; V gene: TRBV4-3; D gene: TRBD1; clone size: NA; CDR3 DNA: TGCGCCAGCAGCCAAGGAGACAGGGTGTCGGGGGCCAACGTCCTGACTTTC; CDR3 protein: CASSQGDRVSGANVLTF
J gene: TRBJ2-1; V gene: TRBV19; D gene: TRBD2; clone size: NA; CDR3 DNA: TGTGCCAGTAGAGGACTAGCGGGAGTCATTGAGCAGTTCTTC; CDR3 protein: CASRGLAGVIEQFF
J gene: TRBJ2-7; V gene: TRBV6-5; D gene: NA; clone size: NA; CDR3 DNA: TGTGCCAGCAGTTACGACAGGAAAACCTACGAGCAGTACTTC; CDR3 protein: CASSYDRKTYEQYF
J gene: TRBJ2-3; V gene: TRBV2; D gene: NA; clone size: NA; CDR3 DNA: TGTGCCATAAGCCGGCGGGTGGGCACAGATACGCAGTATTTT; CDR3 protein: CAISRRVGTDTQYF
J gene: TRBJ1-5; V gene: TRBV19; D gene: NA; clone size: NA; CDR3 DNA: TGTGCCAGTAGATCGTTTGGCCAGGGCAATCAGCCCCAGCATTTT; CDR3 protein: CASRSFGQGNQPQHF
J gene: TRBJ2-6; V gene: TRBV10-3; D gene: TRBD1; clone size: NA; CDR3 DNA: TGTGCCATCAGTGGGGCGTATCCGGGACAGGGAGCGAGTGGGGCCAACGTCCTGACTTTC; CDR3 protein: CAISGAYPGQGASGANVLTF
J gene: TRBJ1-2; V gene: TRBV28; D gene: TRBD1; clone size: NA; CDR3 DNA: TGTGCCAGCAGACCAGGGGGGACTAACTATGGCTACACCTTC; CDR3 protein: CASRPGGTNYGYTF
J gene: TRBJ2-1; V gene: TRBV27; D gene: TRBD2; clone size: NA; CDR3 DNA: TGTGCCAGCAGTTTAGGGCTAGCGGGGTACAATGAGCAGTTCTTC; CDR3 protein: CASSLGLAGYNEQFF
J gene: TRBJ2-7; V gene: TRBV11-3; D gene: NA; clone size: NA; CDR3 DNA: TGTGCCAGCAGCTTTGGTAGCGGCACCTACGAGCAGTACTTC; CDR3 protein: CASSFGSGTYEQYF
J gene: TRBJ1-4; V gene: TRBV28; D gene: NA; clone size: NA; CDR3 DNA: TGTGCCAGCAGTCCAACCGGGAGGGGCCCTAATGAAAAACTGTTTTTT; CDR3 protein: CASSPTGRGPNEKLFF
J gene: TRBJ1-4; V gene: TRBV10-3; D gene: NA; clone size: NA; CDR3 DNA: TGTGCCATCAGACCGACTCTCTCGGGTAATGAAAAACTGTTTTTT; CDR3 protein: CAIRPTLSGNEKLFF
J gene: TRBJ2-3; V gene: TRBV27; D gene: NA; clone size: many; CDR3 DNA: TGTGCCATCCGGGCCCTAGCCACAGATACGCAGTATTTT; CDR3 protein: CAIRALATDTQYF
J gene: TRBJ2-2; V gene: TRBV6-6; D gene: NA; clone size: few; CDR3 DNA: TGTGCCAGCAGTTACTCTACTCCAGGGATCACCGGGGAGCTGTTTTTT; CDR3 protein: CASSYSTPGITGELFF
J gene: TRBJ2-1; V gene: TRBV7-6; D gene: TRBD1; clone size: once; CDR3 DNA: TGTGCCAGCAGGCGGGGACAGGGGGATTACAATGAGCAGTTCTTC; CDR3 protein: CASRRGQGDYNEQFF
J gene: TRBJ1-4; V gene: TRBV5-1; D gene: NA; clone size: NA; CDR3 DNA: TGCGCCAGCAGCTCTACAGGTGCAACTAATGAAAAACTGTTTTTT; CDR3 protein: CASSSTGATNEKLFF
J gene: TRBJ2-7; V gene: TRBV18; D gene: TRBD2; clone size: NA; CDR3 DNA: TGTGCCAGCTCACCGGGTGCGGCTAGCGGGAGTTACGAGCAGTACTTC; CDR3 protein: CASSPGAASGSYEQYF